The text below deals with one T cell receptor (beta chain). Antigen specificity is unknown. The assay was immunoSEQ multiplex PCR, and TCRdb's table has in-frame clones only and misses some. The sample lists about 350,000 clones; 92% were seen once. Germline lookup yields CDR1 LGHNA and CDR2 YSLEER. With V trimmed by 6 bases and J by 1 base, 9 bases remained unmatched. The length of the CDR3 is 15 residues. The sample comes from a study of Ad26.COV2.S vaccination and SARS-CoV-2 variants. Findings and caveats of the study: There was a possibility that the TCR breadth and depth analyses underestimated total T cell responses. Comparable non-spike TCR breadth was observed in vaccine and placebo recipients. Spike-specific TCR breadth was greater in vaccine than placebo recipients. A substantial breadth of spike-specific CD8+ and CD4+ T cell responses after vaccination has been reported.

This chain joins TRBV4-3 and TRBJ2-7; 7 nucleotides align to TRBD2. The TCR comes from a human donor who had recovered from COVID-19. The sequencing used peripheral blood, collected after recovery from COVID-19. The CDR3 DNA reads TGCGCCAGCAGTCTGCTGGCTAGCGGTTCCTACGAGCAGTACTTC. Protein sequence: CASSLLASGSYEQYF.